This TCR beta chain was profiled in a study of Graves' ophthalmopathy and Graves' hyperthyroidism. At least ten counts were recorded for this clonotype. Scientists amplified the TCR beta CDR3 regions from RNA transcripts. Second-round multiplex PCR came after first-round RT-PCR with HTBI primers. TCRdb re-analysed the multiplex PCR reads in MiXCR, keeping a single row per CDR3 protein. There are roughly 1.1 million distinct CDR3 sequences in the sample; 35% to 40% occur only once, and approximately 10% lies in the top ten. The CDR3 runs to 15 residues. V trimming: 5 bases; J trimming: 6 bases; junction bases outside the gene matches: 6. Germline lookup yields CDR1 SGHTA and CDR2 FQGNSA.

Sequenced sample: peripheral blood or thyroid tissue (not recorded which). J is TRBJ2-2 and V is TRBV7-2; 10 bases are a match to TRBD1. This sequence was found in an adult man with Graves' hyperthyroidism. The CDR3 coding sequence is TGTGCCAGCAGCCACGGGGGACAGGGGTCCGGGGAGCTGTTTTTT. The encoded protein is CASSHGGQGSGELFF.